This T cell receptor beta chain was sequenced for a study of blood T cell repertoires in COVID-19. Study overall: The cDNA or gDNA used as material had been derived from T cells, B-cell-depleted T cells, or PBMCs.

Germline V CDR1 and CDR2: SGHTA, FQGNSA. Trimming shortened V by 1 base and J by 0 bases, and 7 bases separated the two germline ends. The CDR3 length is 15 residues. This clone has just one count. Under the authors' procedure: The authors estimated nucleated cell counts from reference gene primer amplification. Clones were read by immunoSEQ multiplex PCR, and TCRdb kept only the in-frame ones, dropping some. V and J calls and clone size are copied from that table; D and trimming were computed from the DNA. The sample lists around 160,000 clones; more than 90% were seen once. The clonotype comes from a man in his sixties with active or convalescent COVID-19. Sequencing was done on a sample of peripheral blood. The chain combines TRBV7-2 with TRBJ1-5; D not resolved. For the CDR3, the DNA is TGTGCCAGCAGCTTAGTCGCGGCTAGCAATCAGCCCCAGCATTTT. Protein: CASSLVAASNQPQHF.